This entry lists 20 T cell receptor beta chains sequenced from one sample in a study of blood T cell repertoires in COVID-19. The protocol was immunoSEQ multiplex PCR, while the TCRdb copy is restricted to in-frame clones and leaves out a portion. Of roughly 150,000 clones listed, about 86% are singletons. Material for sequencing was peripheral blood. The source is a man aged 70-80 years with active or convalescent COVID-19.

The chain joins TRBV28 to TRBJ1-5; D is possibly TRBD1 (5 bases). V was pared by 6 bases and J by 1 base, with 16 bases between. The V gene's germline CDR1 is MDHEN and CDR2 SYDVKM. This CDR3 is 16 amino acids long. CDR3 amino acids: CASSPGGGGSNQPQHF. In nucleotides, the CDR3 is TGTGCCAGCAGCCCAGGTGGGGGAGGCAGCAATCAGCCCCAGCATTTT. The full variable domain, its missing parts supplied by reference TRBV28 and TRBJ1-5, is DVKVTQSSRYLVKRTGEKVFLECVQDMDHENMFWYRQDPGLGLRLIYFSYDVKMKEKGDIPEGYSVSREKKERFSLILESASTNQTSMYLCASSPGGGGSNQPQHFGDGTRLSIL.

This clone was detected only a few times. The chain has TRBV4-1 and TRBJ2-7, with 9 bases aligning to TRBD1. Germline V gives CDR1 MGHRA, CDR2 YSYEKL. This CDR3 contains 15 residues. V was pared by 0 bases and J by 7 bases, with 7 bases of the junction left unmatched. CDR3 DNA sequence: TGCGCCAGCAGCCAAGATCTTGGACAGGGGCGGGAGCAGTACTTC. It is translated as CASSQDLGQGREQYF.

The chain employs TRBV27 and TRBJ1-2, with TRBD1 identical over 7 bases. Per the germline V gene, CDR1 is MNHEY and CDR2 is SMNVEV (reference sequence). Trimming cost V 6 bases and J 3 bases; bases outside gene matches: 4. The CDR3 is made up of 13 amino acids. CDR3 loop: CASSKDRYYGYTF. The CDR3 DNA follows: TGTGCCAGCAGCAAGGACAGGTACTATGGCTACACCTTC.

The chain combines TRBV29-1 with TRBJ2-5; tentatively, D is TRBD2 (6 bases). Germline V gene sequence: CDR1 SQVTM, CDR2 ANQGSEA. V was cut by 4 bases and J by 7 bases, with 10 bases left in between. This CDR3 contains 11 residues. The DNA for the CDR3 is TGCAGCGTTGGAAGGGGAGGGACCCAGTACTTC. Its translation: CSVGRGGTQYF. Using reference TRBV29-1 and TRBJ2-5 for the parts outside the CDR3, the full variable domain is SAVISQKPSRDICQRGTSLTIQCQVDSQVTMMFWYRQQPGQSLTLIATANQGSEATYESGFVIDKFPISRPNLTFSTLTVSNMSPEDSSIYLCSVGRGGTQYFGPGTRLLVL.

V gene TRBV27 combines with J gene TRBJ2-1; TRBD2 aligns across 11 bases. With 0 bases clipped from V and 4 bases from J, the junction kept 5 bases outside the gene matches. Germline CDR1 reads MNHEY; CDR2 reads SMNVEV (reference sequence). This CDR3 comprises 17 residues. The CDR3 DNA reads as TGTGCCAGCAGTTTATCCAGACTAGCGGGGATATACAATGAGCAGTTCTTC. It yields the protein CASSLSRLAGIYNEQFF.

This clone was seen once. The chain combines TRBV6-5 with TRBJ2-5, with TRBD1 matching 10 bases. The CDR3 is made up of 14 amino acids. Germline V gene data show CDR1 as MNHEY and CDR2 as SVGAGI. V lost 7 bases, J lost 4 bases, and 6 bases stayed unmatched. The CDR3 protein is CASKRTGGGETQYF. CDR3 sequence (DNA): TGTGCCAGCAAGAGGACAGGGGGGGGAGAGACCCAGTACTTC.

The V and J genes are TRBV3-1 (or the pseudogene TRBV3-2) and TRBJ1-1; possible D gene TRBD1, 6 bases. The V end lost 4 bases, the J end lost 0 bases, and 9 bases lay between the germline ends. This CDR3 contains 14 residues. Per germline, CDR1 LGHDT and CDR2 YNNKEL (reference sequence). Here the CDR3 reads CASSLQGMNTEAFF. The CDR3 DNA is TGTGCCAGCAGCCTACAGGGTATGAACACTGAAGCTTTCTTT.

The chain's CDR3 is CARSDRGTGNTIYF. CDR3 bases: TGTGCCAGATCAGACAGGGGGACTGGAAACACCATATATTTT. This chain uses TRBV21-1 with TRBJ1-3; the D call of TRBD1 is as the table states it, not checked on the DNA. TRBV21-1 is designated a pseudogene. The CDR3 spans 14 residues.

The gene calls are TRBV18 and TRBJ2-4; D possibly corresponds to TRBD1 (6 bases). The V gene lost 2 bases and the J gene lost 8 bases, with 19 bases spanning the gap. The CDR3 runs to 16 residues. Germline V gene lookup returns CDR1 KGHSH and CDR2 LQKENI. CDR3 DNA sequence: TGTGCCAGCTCACCAGATCCCAGGGGCGCCCCCGACATTCAGTACTTC. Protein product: CASSPDPRGAPDIQYF.

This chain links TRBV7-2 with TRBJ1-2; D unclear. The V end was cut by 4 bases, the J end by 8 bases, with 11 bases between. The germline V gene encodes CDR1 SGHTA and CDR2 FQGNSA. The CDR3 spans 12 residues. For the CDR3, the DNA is TGTGCCAGCAGCTCACCTCTCGGGGGCTACACCTTC. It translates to CASSSPLGGYTF.

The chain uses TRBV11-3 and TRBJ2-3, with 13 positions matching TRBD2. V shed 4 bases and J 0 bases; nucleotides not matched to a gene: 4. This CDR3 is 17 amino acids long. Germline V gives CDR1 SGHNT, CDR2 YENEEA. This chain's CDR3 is CASSSGLAGPSTDTQYF. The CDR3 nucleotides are TGTGCCAGCAGCTCGGGACTAGCGGGGCCTAGCACAGATACGCAGTATTTT.

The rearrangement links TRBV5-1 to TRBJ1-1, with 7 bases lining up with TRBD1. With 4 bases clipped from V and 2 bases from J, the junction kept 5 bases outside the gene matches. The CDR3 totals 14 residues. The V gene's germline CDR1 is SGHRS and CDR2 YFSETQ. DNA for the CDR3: TGCGCCAGCAGCCGCGGGACAGTAAACACTGAAGCTTTCTTT. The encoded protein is CASSRGTVNTEAFF.

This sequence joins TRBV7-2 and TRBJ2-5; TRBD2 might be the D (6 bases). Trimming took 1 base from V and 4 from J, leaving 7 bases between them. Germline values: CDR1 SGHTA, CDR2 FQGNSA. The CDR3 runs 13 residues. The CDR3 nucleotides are TGTGCCAGCAGCTTAGGGGAGGCAGAGACCCAGTACTTC. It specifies CASSLGEAETQYF.

CDR3 DNA sequence: TGTGCCAGTAGTATGGACAGCCGCAACACCGGGGAGCTGTTTTTT. It codes for CASSMDSRNTGELFF. The chain recombines TRBV19 with TRBJ2-2, with D perhaps matching TRBD1 (6 bases). The CDR3 consists of 15 residues. CDR1 LNHDA and CDR2 SQIVND come from the germline V gene (reference sequence). Trimming cost V 3 bases and J 2 bases, with 10 bases left between them.

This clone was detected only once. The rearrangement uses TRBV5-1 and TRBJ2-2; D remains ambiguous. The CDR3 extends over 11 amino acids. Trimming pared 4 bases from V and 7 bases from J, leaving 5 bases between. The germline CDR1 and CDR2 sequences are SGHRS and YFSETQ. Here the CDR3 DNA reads TGCGCCAGCAGCGCGGACGGGGAGCTGTTTTTT. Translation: CASSADGELFF.

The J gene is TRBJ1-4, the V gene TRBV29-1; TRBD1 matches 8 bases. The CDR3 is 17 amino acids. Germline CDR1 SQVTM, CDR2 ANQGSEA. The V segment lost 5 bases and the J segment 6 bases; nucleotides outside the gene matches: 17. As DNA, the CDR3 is TGCAGCGTTTTAGTACAGGGGGTATTTAATCGATATGAAAAACTGTTTTTT. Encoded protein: CSVLVQGVFNRYEKLFF.

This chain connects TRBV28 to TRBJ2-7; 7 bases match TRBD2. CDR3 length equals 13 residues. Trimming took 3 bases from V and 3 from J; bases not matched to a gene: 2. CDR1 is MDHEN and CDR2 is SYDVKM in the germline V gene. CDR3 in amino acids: CASSLGGGYEQYF. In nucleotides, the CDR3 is TGTGCCAGCAGTTTGGGCGGGGGCTACGAGCAGTACTTC.

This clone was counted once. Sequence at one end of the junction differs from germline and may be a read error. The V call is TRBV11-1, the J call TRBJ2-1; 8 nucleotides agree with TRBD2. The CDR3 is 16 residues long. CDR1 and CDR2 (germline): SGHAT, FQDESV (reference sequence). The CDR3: CASRFGGDTTYNEQFF. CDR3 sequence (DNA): TGTGCCAGCCGCTTCGGGGGGGACACAACCTACAATGAGCAGTTCTTC.

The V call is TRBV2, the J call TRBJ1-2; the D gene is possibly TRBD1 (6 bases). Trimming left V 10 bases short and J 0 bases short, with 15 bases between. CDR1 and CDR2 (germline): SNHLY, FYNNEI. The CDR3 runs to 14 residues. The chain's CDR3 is CATDRTDANYGYTF. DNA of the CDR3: TGTGCCACGGACCGGACAGACGCTAACTATGGCTACACCTTC.

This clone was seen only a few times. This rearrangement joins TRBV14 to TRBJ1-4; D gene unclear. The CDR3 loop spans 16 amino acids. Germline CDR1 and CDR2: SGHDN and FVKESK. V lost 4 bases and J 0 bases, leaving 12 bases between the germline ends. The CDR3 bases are TGTGCCAGCAGCCCCCTGAGTGTTCCAACTAATGAAAAACTGTTTTTT. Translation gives CASSPLSVPTNEKLFF. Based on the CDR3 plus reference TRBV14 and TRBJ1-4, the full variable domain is EAGVTQFPSHSVIEKGQTVTLRCDPISGHDNLYWYRRVMGKEIKFLLHFVKESKQDESGMPNNRFLAERTGGTYSTLKVQPAELEDSGVYFCASSPLSVPTNEKLFFGSGTQLSVL.